The clone carrying this T cell receptor (beta chain) was detected only a few times. This sample is drawn from a study of blood T cell repertoires in COVID-19. About the study: Acute and convalescent COVID-19 samples came from the United States, Italy and Spain. T cells, B-cell-depleted T cells, or PBMCs provided the cDNA or gDNA that served as material.

Per the authors' pipeline: Quantification of nucleated cells was approximated via reference gene primer amplification. Clones were sequenced by immunoSEQ multiplex PCR, and TCRdb holds only the in-frame ones, with some missing. V, J and clone size derive from that table, while D and trimming were established from the DNA sequence. Among some 270,000 clones listed, around 89% were seen once. The germline gives CDR1 MNHNY, CDR2 SVGAGI (reference sequence). V lost 6 bases to trimming and J lost 0 bases, with 8 bases between them. The CDR3 runs 14 residues. This clonotype originated in a young man with acute or convalescent COVID-19. The V gene is TRBV6-6, the J gene TRBJ1-4; D call uncertain. What was sequenced was peripheral blood. The CDR3 sequence is CASSAVPTNEKLFF. CDR3 in DNA: TGTGCCAGCAGCGCGGTTCCAACTAATGAAAAACTGTTTTTT.